The 16 T cell receptor beta chains below come from one sample, sequenced in a study of regulatory T cells in long-lasting Graves disease. HTBI primers from iRepertoire and Arm-PCR of CDR3 regions yielded the TCR beta libraries. Using its own MiXCR run on the multiplex PCR reads, TCRdb lists one record per CDR3 protein. The profile shows under 300,000 distinct CDR3 sequences, 20% of them singletons. Described time point: newly diagnosed GD, antithyroid drugs for less than 3 months. There was RNA extracted from PBMCs, and the TCR library was made from it. The sequencing here drew on peripheral blood mononuclear cells (PBMCs), taken at new diagnosis, from a patient treated with antithyroid drugs. All receptors come from a female donor with Graves disease.

This clonotype was detected ten times or more. This chain uses TRBV5-1 with TRBJ2-7; TRBD1 or TRBD2 may be the D gene (5 bases each). V lost 0 bases, J lost 2 bases, and 12 bases lay in between. Germline V gene data show CDR1 as SGHRS and CDR2 as YFSETQ. This CDR3 contains 15 residues. CDR3 coding DNA: TGCGCCAGCAGCTTGGGGGACGCGGCCCCCTACGAGCAGTACTTC. Its protein product is CASSLGDAAPYEQYF.

This clonotype showed up just a few times. This could be a read error, since a much larger clone is one nucleotide away. This rearrangement joins TRBV20-1 to TRBJ1-5; D is unclear. Germline CDR1 is DFQATT and CDR2 is SNEGSKA (reference sequence). This CDR3 is 15 amino acids long. The CDR3 is CSARDRRLGNQLQHF. The CDR3 bases are TGCAGTGCTAGAGATCGTCGACTGGGGAATCAGCTCCAGCATTTT.

This chain links TRBV18 with TRBJ2-5; tentative D call: TRBD2 (6 bases). This CDR3 region has 16 residues. V shed 0 bases and J shed 1 base, with 12 bases lying between them. Germline CDR1 KGHSH, CDR2 LQKENI. DNA of the CDR3: TGTGCCAGCTCACCACCCGGGGGACGGATCCAAGAGACCCAGTACTTC. This sequence encodes CASSPPGGRIQETQYF. Full variable domain (remainder filled in from reference TRBV18 and TRBJ2-5): NAGVMQNPRHLVRRRGQEARLRCSPMKGHSHVYWYRQLPEEGLKFMVYLQKENIIDESGMPKERFSAEFPKEGPSILRIQQVVRGDSAAYFCASSPPGGRIQETQYFGPGTRLLVL.

A note on this clonotype: Only one base separates this from a far larger clonotype, so it likely reflects a read error. V gene TRBV11-2 combines with J gene TRBJ2-3, with 10 positions matching TRBD1. This CDR3 spans 14 amino acids. CDR1 is SGHAT, CDR2 FQNNGV, per germline. After removal of 4 bases from V and 4 bases from J, the junction contained 2 bases not matched to a gene. The CDR3 bases are TGTGCCAGCAGCTCCGGACAGGGGGCAGATACGCAGTATTTT. Its translation: CASSSGQGADTQYF.

About this clonotype itself: One junction end does not reproduce the germline sequence, and a read error may be involved. This rearrangement joins TRBV13 to TRBJ2-5; TRBD1 aligns across 7 bases. The length of the CDR3 is 13 residues. Germline V gene lookup returns CDR1 PRHDT and CDR2 FYEKMQ (reference sequence). The CDR3: CASSPSGHPDRHF. In DNA, the CDR3 is TGTGCCAGCAGCCCCAGCGGACACCCGGACAGGCACTTC.

This clonotype showed up many times. V usage is TRBV28 and J usage is TRBJ2-1; D is ambiguous. Germline CDR1 is MDHEN and CDR2 is SYDVKM. The CDR3 covers 15 residues. The germline V and J ends were trimmed by 5 bases and 0 bases, with 11 bases remaining between them. The CDR3 spells CASSQHRSSYNEQFF. The CDR3 bases are TGTGCCAGCAGTCAGCACCGGAGCTCCTACAATGAGCAGTTCTTC.

This clonotype was detected many times. The chain carries TRBV3-2 and TRBJ1-5. TRBV3-2 constitutes a pseudogene. The CDR3 contains 16 residues. This CDR3 is CASSQDREGSNQPQHF. Written as DNA, the CDR3 is TGTGCCAGCAGCCAAGATCGAGAGGGAAGCAATCAGCCCCAGCATTTT.

This clonotype was picked up many times. This chain uses TRBV7-2 with TRBJ2-7; D ambiguous. V gave up 5 bases and J gave up 2 bases, with 4 bases separating them. Germline V gene data show CDR1 as SGHTA and CDR2 as FQGNSA. The CDR3 is made up of 11 amino acids. The CDR3 spells CASSRTYEQYF. As DNA, the CDR3 is TGTGCCAGCAGCCGTACCTACGAGCAGTACTTC.

This clonotype was counted between two and nine times. The chain recombines TRBV10-2 with TRBJ1-1; no clear D. This CDR3 is 12 amino acids long. Germline V CDR1 and CDR2: WSHSY, SAAADI. With 7 bases removed from V and 3 bases from J, the gap between germline ends came to 9 bases. CDR3: CASTEVHTEAFF. The DNA for the CDR3 is TGCGCCAGCACGGAGGTCCACACTGAAGCTTTCTTT.

There are many counts of this clonotype. The J gene is TRBJ2-1, the V gene TRBV6-2 or TRBV6-3; perhaps TRBD1 as D (5 bases). Germline V gene sequence: CDR1 MNHEY, CDR2 SVGEGT. Deletions cut 1 base from V and 9 bases from J, with 10 bases between. The CDR3 spans 13 residues. The CDR3 nucleotides read TGTGCCAGCAGTTACTTTCAGCAGGGTGAGCAGTTCTTC. It specifies CASSYFQQGEQFF.

This clonotype was seen ten or more times. The chain is built from TRBV6-1 and TRBJ2-2; D unclear. CDR1 and CDR2 (germline): MNHNS, SASEGT. CDR3 length equals 13 residues. The V end lost 6 bases, the J end lost 3 bases, and 8 bases lay between the germline ends. The CDR3 bases are TGTGCCAGCAGCGGGTGGGACACCGGGGAGCTGTTTTTT. It codes for CASSGWDTGELFF.

As for this clonotype: A much bigger clone sits one base away, suggesting this may be a read error. The chain combines TRBV6-9 with TRBJ2-5; weak D call: TRBD2 (6 bases). Trimming cost V 3 bases and J 2 bases, with 10 bases left between them. This CDR3 region has 14 residues. Germline V gene lookup returns CDR1 MNHGY and CDR2 SVAAGI. CDR3 residues: CASSYWDLQETQYF. For the CDR3, the DNA is TGTGCCAGCAGTTACTGGGACTTACAAGAGACCCAGTACTTC.

On this clonotype itself: A much bigger clone sits one base away, suggesting this may be a read error. The chain combines TRBV7-3 with TRBJ2-3; D ambiguous. Per the germline V gene, CDR1 is SGHTA and CDR2 is FQGTGA. V lost 3 bases and J lost 0, with 13 bases in between. The CDR3 contains 16 residues. CDR3 coding DNA: TGTGCCAGCAGCTTTGGCGTTAGCAGGAGCACAGATACGCAGTATTTT. Its protein product is CASSFGVSRSTDTQYF.

This chain links TRBV11-2 with TRBJ1-2, with D perhaps TRBD1 (5 bases). The CDR3 consists of 15 residues. V lost 0 bases and J 4 bases, leaving 12 bases between the germline ends. Germline V CDR1 and CDR2: SGHAT, FQNNGV. CDR3 loop: CASSLDPQGTYGYTF. The CDR3 nucleotides read TGTGCCAGCAGCTTAGATCCGCAGGGTACCTATGGCTACACCTTC. The entire variable domain, with the rest obtained from reference TRBV11-2 and TRBJ1-2, is as follows: EAGVAQSPRYKIIEKRQSVAFWCNPISGHATLYWYQQILGQGPKLLIQFQNNGVVDDSQLPKDRFSAERLKGVDSTLKIQPAKLEDSAVYLCASSLDPQGTYGYTFGSGTRLTVV.

A note on this clonotype: A much larger clone lies a single base off, so this may be a read error. The rearrangement uses TRBV11-2 and TRBJ2-3; D gene uncertain. The length of the CDR3 is 13 residues. Germline CDR1 SGHAT, CDR2 FQNNGV. The CDR3 is CASSPRPPDTQCF. The CDR3, as DNA: TGTGCCAGCAGCCCCCGGCCCCCGGATACGCAGTGTTTT.

This clonotype has ten or more counts. As DNA, the CDR3 is TGCAGCGTCCGAGCCCAGGGTCCCACTGAAGCTTTCTTT. Protein: CSVRAQGPTEAFF. The V call is TRBV29-1, the J call TRBJ1-1; weak D call: TRBD1 (5 bases). The CDR3 consists of 13 residues. V lost 6 bases and J lost 4, with 15 bases in between. The germline V gene has CDR1 SQVTM and CDR2 ANQGSEA. The full variable domain, rest sourced from reference TRBV29-1 and TRBJ1-1, is SAVISQKPSRDICQRGTSLTIQCQVDSQVTMMFWYRQQPGQSLTLIATANQGSEATYESGFVIDKFPISRPNLTFSTLTVSNMSPEDSSIYLCSVRAQGPTEAFFGQGTRLTVV.